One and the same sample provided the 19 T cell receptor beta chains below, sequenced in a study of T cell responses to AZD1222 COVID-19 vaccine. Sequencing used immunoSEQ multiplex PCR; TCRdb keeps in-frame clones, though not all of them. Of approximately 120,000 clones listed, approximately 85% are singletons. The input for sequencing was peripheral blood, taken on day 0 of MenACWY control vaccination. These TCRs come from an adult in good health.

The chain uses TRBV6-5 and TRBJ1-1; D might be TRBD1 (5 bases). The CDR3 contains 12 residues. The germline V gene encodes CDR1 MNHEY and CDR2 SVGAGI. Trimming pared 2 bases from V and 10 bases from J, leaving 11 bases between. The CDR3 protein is CASSYGSQGAFF. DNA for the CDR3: TGTGCCAGCAGTTACGGATCCCAGGGAGCTTTCTTT.

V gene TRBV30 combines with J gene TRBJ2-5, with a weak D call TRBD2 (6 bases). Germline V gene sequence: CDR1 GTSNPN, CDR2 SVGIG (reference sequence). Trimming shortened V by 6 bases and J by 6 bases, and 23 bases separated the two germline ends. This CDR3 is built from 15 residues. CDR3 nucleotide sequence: TGTGCCTGCAAGATTTGGGGGGACGCGGAGAAGACCCAGTACTTC. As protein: CACKIWGDAEKTQYF.

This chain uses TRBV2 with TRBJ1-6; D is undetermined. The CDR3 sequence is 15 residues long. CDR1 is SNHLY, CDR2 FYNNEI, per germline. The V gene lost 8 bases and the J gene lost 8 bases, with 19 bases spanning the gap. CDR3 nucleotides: TGTGCCAGCTCTTTAGACGACGGCTTTTATTCACCCCTCCACTTT. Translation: CASSLDDGFYSPLHF.

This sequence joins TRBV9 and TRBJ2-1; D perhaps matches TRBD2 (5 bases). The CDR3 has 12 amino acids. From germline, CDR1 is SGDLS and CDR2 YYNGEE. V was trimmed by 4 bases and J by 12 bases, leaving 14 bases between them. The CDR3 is CASSPRETLQFF. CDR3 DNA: TGTGCCAGCAGCCCCCGGGAAACCCTGCAGTTCTTC.

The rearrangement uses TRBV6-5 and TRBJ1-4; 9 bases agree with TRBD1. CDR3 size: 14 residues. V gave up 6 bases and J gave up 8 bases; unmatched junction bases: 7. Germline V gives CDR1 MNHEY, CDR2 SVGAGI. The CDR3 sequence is CASSRGTGREKLFF. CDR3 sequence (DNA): TGTGCCAGCAGCCGAGGGACAGGGAGAGAAAAACTGTTTTTT.

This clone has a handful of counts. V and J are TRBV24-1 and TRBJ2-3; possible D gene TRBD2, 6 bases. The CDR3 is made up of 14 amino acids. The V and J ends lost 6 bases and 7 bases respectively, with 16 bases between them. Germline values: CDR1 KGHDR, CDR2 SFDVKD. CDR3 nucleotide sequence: TGTGCCACCAGTCTGGGACGGAGGGCCTATACGCAGTATTTT. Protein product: CATSLGRRAYTQYF.

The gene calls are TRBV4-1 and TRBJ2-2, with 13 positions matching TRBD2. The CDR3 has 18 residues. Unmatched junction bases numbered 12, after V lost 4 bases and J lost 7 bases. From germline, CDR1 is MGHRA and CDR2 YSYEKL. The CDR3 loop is CASSLPPGLAGSVGELFF. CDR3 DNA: TGCGCCAGCAGCCTCCCACCGGGACTAGCGGGGTCGGTCGGGGAGCTGTTTTTT.

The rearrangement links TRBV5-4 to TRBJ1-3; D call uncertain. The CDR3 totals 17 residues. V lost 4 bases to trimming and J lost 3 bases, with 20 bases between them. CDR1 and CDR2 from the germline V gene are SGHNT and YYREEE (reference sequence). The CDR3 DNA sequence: TGTGCCAGCAGCAAGTCACTTGGGGTAGGAGGTGGAAACACCATATATTTT. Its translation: CASSKSLGVGGGNTIYF.

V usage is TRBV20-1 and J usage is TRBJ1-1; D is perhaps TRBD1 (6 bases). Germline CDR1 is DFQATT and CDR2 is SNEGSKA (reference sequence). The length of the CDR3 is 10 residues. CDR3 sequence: CSAGETEAFF. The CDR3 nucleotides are TGCAGCGCAGGGGAAACTGAAGCTTTCTTT.

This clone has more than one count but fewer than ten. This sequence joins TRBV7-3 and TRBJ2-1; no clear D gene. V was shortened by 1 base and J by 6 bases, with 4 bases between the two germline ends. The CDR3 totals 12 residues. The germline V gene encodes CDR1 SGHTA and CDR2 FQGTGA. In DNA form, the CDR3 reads TGTGCCAGCAGCTTAAACTTCAATGAGCAGTTCTTC. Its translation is CASSLNFNEQFF.

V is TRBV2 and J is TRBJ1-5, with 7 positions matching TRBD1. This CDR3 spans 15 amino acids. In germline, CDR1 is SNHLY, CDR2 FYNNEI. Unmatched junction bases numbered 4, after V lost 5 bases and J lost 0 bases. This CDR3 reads CASSRQGGSNQPQHF. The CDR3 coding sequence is TGTGCCAGCAGTAGACAGGGTGGTAGCAATCAGCCCCAGCATTTT.

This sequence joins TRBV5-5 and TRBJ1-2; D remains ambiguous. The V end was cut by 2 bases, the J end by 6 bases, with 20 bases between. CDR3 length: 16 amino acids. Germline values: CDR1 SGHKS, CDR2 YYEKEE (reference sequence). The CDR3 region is CASSFFVGTPGDGYTF. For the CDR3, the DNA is TGTGCCAGCAGCTTCTTTGTCGGCACCCCGGGAGATGGCTACACCTTC.

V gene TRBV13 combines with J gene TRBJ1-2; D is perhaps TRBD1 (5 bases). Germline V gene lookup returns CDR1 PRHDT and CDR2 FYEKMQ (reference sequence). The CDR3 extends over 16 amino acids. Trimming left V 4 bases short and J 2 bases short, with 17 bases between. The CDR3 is CASSSPTSRGNYGYTF. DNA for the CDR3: TGTGCCAGCAGCTCGCCTACCTCGAGGGGAAACTATGGCTACACCTTC.

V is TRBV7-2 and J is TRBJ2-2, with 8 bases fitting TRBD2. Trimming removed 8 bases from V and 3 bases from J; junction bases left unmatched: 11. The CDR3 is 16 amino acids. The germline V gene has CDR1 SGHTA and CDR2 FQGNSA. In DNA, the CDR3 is TGTGCCAGCCGGGAACGGGGGGGGACGGACACCGGGGAGCTGTTTTTT. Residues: CASRERGGTDTGELFF.

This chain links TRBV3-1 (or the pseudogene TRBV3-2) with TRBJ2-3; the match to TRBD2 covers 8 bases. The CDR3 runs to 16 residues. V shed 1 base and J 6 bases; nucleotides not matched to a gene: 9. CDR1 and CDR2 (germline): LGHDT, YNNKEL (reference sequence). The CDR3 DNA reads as TGTGCCAGCAGCCAAGGCCGCGGGGGGCTGAGGGATACGCAGTATTTT. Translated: CASSQGRGGLRDTQYF.

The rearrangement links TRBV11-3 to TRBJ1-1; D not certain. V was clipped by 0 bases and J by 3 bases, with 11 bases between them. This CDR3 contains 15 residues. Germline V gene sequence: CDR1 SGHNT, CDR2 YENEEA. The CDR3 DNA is TGTGCCAGCAGCTTAGATGGTTCGGTGGACACTGAAGCTTTCTTT. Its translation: CASSLDGSVDTEAFF.

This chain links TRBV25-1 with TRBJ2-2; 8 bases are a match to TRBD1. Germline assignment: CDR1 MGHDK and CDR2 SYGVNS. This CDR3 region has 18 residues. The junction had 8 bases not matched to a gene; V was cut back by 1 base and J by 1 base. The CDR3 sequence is CASSESFGGQGNTGELFF. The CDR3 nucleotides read TGTGCCAGCAGTGAATCTTTTGGCGGACAGGGGAACACCGGGGAGCTGTTTTTT. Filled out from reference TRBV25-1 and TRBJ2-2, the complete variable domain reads EADIYQTPRYLVIGTGKKITLECSQTMGHDKMYWYQQDPGMELHLIHYSYGVNSTEKGDLSSESTVSRIRTEHFPLTLESARPSHTSQYLCASSESFGGQGNTGELFFGEGSRLTVL.

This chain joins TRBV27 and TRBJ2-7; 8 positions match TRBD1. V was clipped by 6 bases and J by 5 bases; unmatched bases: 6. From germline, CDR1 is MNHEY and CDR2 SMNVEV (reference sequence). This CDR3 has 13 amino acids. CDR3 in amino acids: CASSLTGVNEQYF. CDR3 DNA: TGTGCCAGCAGCTTGACAGGGGTGAACGAGCAGTACTTC.

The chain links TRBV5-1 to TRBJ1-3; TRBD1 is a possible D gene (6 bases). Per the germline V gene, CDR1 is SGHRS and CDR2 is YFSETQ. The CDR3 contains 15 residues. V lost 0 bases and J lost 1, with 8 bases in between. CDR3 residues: CASSLDTGSGNTIYF. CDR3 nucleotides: TGCGCCAGCAGCTTGGACACAGGGTCTGGAAACACCATATATTTT.